The 27 T cell receptor beta chains in this list originate from one sample, sequenced in a study of blood T cell repertoires in COVID-19 (dated by TCRdb to about 2020). Receptor libraries were prepared by the immunoSEQ multiplex PCR assay. TCRdb stores this immuneACCESS table with in-frame sequences only. Part of the clones is absent; in the studies checked, under half of the shortfall reflects unresolved V genes, and no reason is known for the rest. The sample table lists around 100,000 clones, about nine tenths of them with a count of one. The top ten clones comprise more than 15% of the sample. Source material: peripheral blood. Receptor source: a woman aged 80 or over in a cohort sampled during active COVID-19.

The chain joins TRBV5-1 to TRBJ2-3, with D perhaps matching TRBD2 (6 bases). The CDR3 runs 12 residues. The V and J ends lost 3 bases and 6 bases respectively, with 8 bases between them. Germline CDR1 SGHRS, CDR2 YFSETQ. The chain's CDR3 is CASSSEGDTQYF. The CDR3 nucleotides are TGCGCCAGCAGCTCGGAGGGGGATACGCAGTATTTT. Full variable domain (outside the CDR3, taken from reference TRBV5-1 and TRBJ2-3): KAGVTQTPRYLIKTRGQQVTLSCSPISGHRSVSWYQQTPGQGLQFLFEYFSETQRNKGNFPGRFSGRQFSNSRSEMNVSTLELGDSALYLCASSSEGDTQYFGPGTRLTVL.

V is TRBV24-1 and J is TRBJ1-6, with 9 bases matching TRBD1. The CDR3 is made up of 15 amino acids. With V trimmed by 0 bases and J by 9 bases, 2 bases remained unmatched. Germline V CDR1 and CDR2: KGHDR, SFDVKD. CDR3 protein: CATSDLTGGRSPLHF. Here the CDR3 DNA reads TGTGCCACCAGTGATTTGACAGGGGGCCGTTCACCCCTCCACTTT.

This clone was observed a single time. The rearrangement uses TRBV10-3 and TRBJ1-2, with D possibly matching TRBD1 (5 bases). V was pared by 10 bases and J by 0 bases, with 9 bases between. Germline V gene lookup returns CDR1 ENHRY and CDR2 SYGVKD. The CDR3 has 12 amino acids. CDR3 coding DNA: TGTGCCAGCGGACAACCTAACTATGGCTACACCTTC. This gives the protein CASGQPNYGYTF.

The chain links TRBV2 to TRBJ2-7; 7 bases line up with TRBD1. Trimming took 5 bases from V and 0 from J; bases not matched to a gene: 4. The germline V gene encodes CDR1 SNHLY and CDR2 FYNNEI. This CDR3 comprises 14 residues. The CDR3 nucleotides are TGTGCCAGCAGTTACCGGGACAGCTCCTACGAGCAGTACTTC. Protein sequence: CASSYRDSSYEQYF.

The chain couples TRBV3-1 (or the pseudogene TRBV3-2) to TRBJ2-5; TRBD1 might be the D (5 bases). Germline CDR1 and CDR2: LGHDT and YNNKEL (reference sequence). The CDR3 covers 15 residues. With 2 bases removed from V and 4 bases from J, the gap between germline ends came to 14 bases. The CDR3: CASSQFQGTRETQYF. CDR3 in DNA: TGTGCCAGCAGCCAATTCCAGGGAACGCGAGAGACCCAGTACTTC.

J is TRBJ2-5 and V is TRBV29-1, with 8 bases fitting TRBD2. The V segment lost 7 bases and the J segment 5 bases; nucleotides outside the gene matches: 6. The CDR3 has 12 residues. Germline-derived CDR1 and CDR2 are SQVTM and ANQGSEA. The CDR3 region is CSAGGGRETQYF. DNA for the CDR3: TGCAGCGCAGGCGGGGGGCGGGAGACCCAGTACTTC.

This clone was counted a few times. The rearrangement uses TRBV5-6 and TRBJ1-1; D gene uncertain. Germline assignment: CDR1 SGHDT and CDR2 YYEEEE. The CDR3 spans 13 residues. The V gene lost 1 base and the J gene lost 2 bases, with 6 bases spanning the gap. As DNA, the CDR3 is TGTGCCAGCAGCTTGTCGGTAAACACTGAAGCTTTCTTT. Protein sequence: CASSLSVNTEAFF.

The chain links TRBV4-2 to TRBJ1-5; TRBD1 aligns across 7 bases. V trimming: 6 bases; J trimming: 7 bases; junction bases outside the gene matches: 15. This CDR3 is built from 16 residues. CDR1 is LGHNA, CDR2 YNFKEQ, per germline. CDR3 DNA: TGTGCCAGCAGGACAAGCATCGACAGGGCACACCAGCCCCAGCATTTT. Protein product: CASRTSIDRAHQPQHF.

The rearrangement joins TRBV7-9 to TRBJ1-5; TRBD1 might be the D (5 bases). Germline V gene lookup returns CDR1 SEHNR and CDR2 FQNEAQ (reference sequence). V was trimmed by 5 bases and J by 3 bases, leaving 14 bases between them. This CDR3 is 15 amino acids long. For the CDR3, the DNA is TGTGCCAGCAGCCGCCTGGGGACTCCCAATCAGCCCCAGCATTTT. Translating it yields CASSRLGTPNQPQHF.

The V call is TRBV11-3, the J call TRBJ2-6, with D possibly TRBD2 on 6 matching bases. Trimming stripped 5 bases from V and 2 bases from J, with 10 bases between. CDR1 is SGHNT and CDR2 is YENEEA in the germline V gene. The CDR3 covers 15 residues. CDR3: CASSRAGPGANVLTF. In DNA, the CDR3 is TGTGCCAGCAGCCGCGCGGGGCCTGGGGCCAACGTCCTGACTTTC.

This sequence joins TRBV3-1 (or the pseudogene TRBV3-2) and TRBJ2-1; 10 bases line up with TRBD2. Trimming removed 1 base from V and 7 bases from J; junction bases left unmatched: 13. CDR1 and CDR2 from the germline V gene are LGHDT and YNNKEL (reference sequence). The CDR3 is made up of 18 amino acids. The CDR3: CASSQVRLAGGGENEQFF. The CDR3 DNA reads TGTGCCAGCAGCCAAGTAAGGTTAGCGGGAGGAGGGGAAAATGAGCAGTTCTTC.

This clone was picked up one time. V gene TRBV10-2 combines with J gene TRBJ1-6, with 9 bases lining up with TRBD1. The CDR3 loop spans 14 amino acids. V lost 6 bases and J lost 9; bases outside the gene matches: 6. Germline CDR1 is WSHSY and CDR2 is SAAADI. The CDR3 reads CASSEQGAGSPLHF. The CDR3 DNA follows: TGCGCCAGCAGCGAACAGGGGGCAGGTTCACCCCTCCACTTT.

V is TRBV20-1 and J is TRBJ2-1; 8 bases are a match to TRBD1. The CDR3 runs 14 residues. The V gene end was trimmed by 3 bases and the J gene end by 6 bases; junction bases not matched to a gene: 7. Per germline, CDR1 DFQATT and CDR2 SNEGSKA (reference sequence). DNA of the CDR3: TGCAGTGCTAGTGAGACAGGGGTTGCCAATGAGCAGTTCTTC. Its translation: CSASETGVANEQFF.

The chain combines TRBV30 with TRBJ2-1, with TRBD2 as a possible D gene (5 bases). Germline-derived CDR1 and CDR2 are GTSNPN and SVGIG (reference sequence). This CDR3 spans 14 amino acids. V lost 0 bases to trimming and J lost 9 bases, with 15 bases between them. CDR3 in DNA: TGTGCCTGGAGTGTACTAGGGTCGGGCGTTGAGCAGTTCTTC. It translates to CAWSVLGSGVEQFF.

V and J are TRBV4-1 and TRBJ2-3; 12 nucleotides agree with TRBD2. CDR3 length: 18 residues. Trimming at V came to 0 bases and at J to 2 bases, leaving 6 bases not matched to a gene. Looked up from germline, CDR1 is MGHRA and CDR2 is YSYEKL. DNA for the CDR3: TGCGCCAGCAGCCAAGATCTCGGACTAGCGGGGCCCACAGATACGCAGTATTTT. Its translation is CASSQDLGLAGPTDTQYF.

The V and J genes are TRBV9 and TRBJ1-4; D not resolved. Germline-derived CDR1 and CDR2 are SGDLS and YYNGEE. The CDR3 runs 15 residues. Trimming cost V 0 bases and J 3 bases, with 9 bases left between them. CDR3 nucleotide sequence: TGTGCCAGCAGCGTAGGCGGGCCGTCTAATGAAAAACTGTTTTTT. This codes for CASSVGGPSNEKLFF.

V and J are TRBV18 and TRBJ2-5, with 7 bases identical to TRBD1. The CDR3 loop spans 14 amino acids. The germline V gene has CDR1 KGHSH and CDR2 LQKENI. V was pared by 2 bases and J by 4 bases, with 4 bases of the junction left unmatched. In DNA form, the CDR3 reads TGTGCCAGCTCACCAACCGGGACAGCAGAGACCCAGTACTTC. It yields the protein CASSPTGTAETQYF.

The chain links TRBV6-5 to TRBJ1-3; D gene ambiguous. Germline V gene sequence: CDR1 MNHEY, CDR2 SVGAGI. V lost 5 bases and J lost 0, with 5 bases in between. The length of the CDR3 is 13 residues. CDR3 sequence reads: CASSLYSGNTIYF. CDR3 DNA sequence: TGTGCCAGCAGTCTATACTCTGGAAACACCATATATTTT.

In its sample, this clone was seen once. This chain uses TRBV5-1 with TRBJ1-4; D remains unclear. The CDR3 is made up of 14 amino acids. CDR1 and CDR2 from the germline V gene are SGHRS and YFSETQ. The V gene lost 2 bases and the J gene lost 7 bases, with 12 bases spanning the gap. The CDR3 spells CASSFGSESEKLFF. In DNA, the CDR3 is TGCGCCAGCAGCTTCGGGAGCGAGAGTGAAAAACTGTTTTTT.

The chain combines TRBV24-1 with TRBJ1-2; 7 positions match TRBD1. The V segment lost 3 bases and the J segment 8 bases; nucleotides outside the gene matches: 2. Per the germline V gene, CDR1 is KGHDR and CDR2 is SFDVKD. This CDR3 has 12 amino acids. The CDR3 loop reads CATSDADRGYTF. CDR3 bases: TGTGCCACCAGTGATGCGGACAGGGGCTACACCTTC.

The rearrangement links TRBV24-1 to TRBJ2-7; D perhaps matches TRBD1 (6 bases). The germline CDR1 and CDR2 sequences are KGHDR and SFDVKD. The V gene lost 0 bases and the J gene lost 4 bases, with 6 bases spanning the gap. The CDR3 is 13 amino acids. For the CDR3, the DNA is TGTGCCACCAGTGATTTGACAGGGTACGAGCAGTACTTC. Translating gives CATSDLTGYEQYF.

The V gene is TRBV24-1, the J gene TRBJ1-2; TRBD1 might be the D (5 bases). CDR3 length: 15 amino acids. Trimming cost V 3 bases and J 2 bases, with 12 bases left between them. Germline CDR1 reads KGHDR; CDR2 reads SFDVKD. This CDR3 reads CATSDPVRANYGYTF. CDR3 nucleotide sequence: TGTGCCACCAGTGATCCTGTCAGGGCCAACTATGGCTACACCTTC.

This clone appeared once. The rearrangement joins TRBV6-1 to TRBJ1-2, with D unresolved. From germline, CDR1 is MNHNS and CDR2 SASEGT. V was shortened by 3 bases and J by 4 bases, with 15 bases between the two germline ends. This CDR3 spans 15 amino acids. Here the CDR3 reads CASSEGHSSLYGYTF. CDR3 coding DNA: TGTGCCAGCAGTGAGGGTCACAGTTCCCTCTATGGCTACACCTTC.

The chain employs TRBV5-1 and TRBJ1-2; 7 bases are shared with TRBD1. The germline V gene encodes CDR1 SGHRS and CDR2 YFSETQ. With 3 bases clipped from V and 6 bases from J, the junction kept 5 bases outside the gene matches. This CDR3 contains 13 residues. The DNA for the CDR3 is TGCGCCAGCAGCTGGCAGGGGGAGGATGGCTACACCTTC. Its translation is CASSWQGEDGYTF. Full variable domain (remainder filled in from reference TRBV5-1 and TRBJ1-2): KAGVTQTPRYLIKTRGQQVTLSCSPISGHRSVSWYQQTPGQGLQFLFEYFSETQRNKGNFPGRFSGRQFSNSRSEMNVSTLELGDSALYLCASSWQGEDGYTFGSGTRLTVV.

V is TRBV2 and J is TRBJ2-1, with a tentative D call TRBD1 (7 bases). V gave up 6 bases and J gave up 8 bases, with 20 bases separating them. The CDR3 loop spans 15 amino acids. The germline V gene has CDR1 SNHLY and CDR2 FYNNEI. DNA of the CDR3: TGTGCCAGCAGGGCGGGACAGATGGGGGTCGATGAGCAGTTCTTC. This encodes CASRAGQMGVDEQFF.

The chain has TRBV7-2 and TRBJ2-7, with D possibly being TRBD2 (5 bases). Trimming removed 4 bases from V and 9 bases from J, with 25 bases in between. Germline CDR1 and CDR2: SGHTA and FQGNSA. This CDR3 region has 16 residues. CDR3 DNA sequence: TGTGCCAGCAGCTCCTTCGGGGTGCAACGACCCCTCGGGCAGTACTTC. Translation gives CASSSFGVQRPLGQYF.

This clone has only one observation. The chain links TRBV19 to TRBJ1-4; possible D gene TRBD1, 5 bases. V was pared by 6 bases and J by 8 bases, with 19 bases between. This CDR3 comprises 15 residues. Germline CDR1 and CDR2: LNHDA and SQIVND (reference sequence). In DNA, the CDR3 is TGTGCCAGTAGCCTCAGGAGGGGTCGAGAGGAAAAACTGTTTTTT. Its protein is CASSLRRGREEKLFF.